Shown below are 2 T cell receptor beta chains from a single sample sequenced in a study of OX40 agonist ivuxolimab in advanced cancers. The assay was immunoSEQ multiplex PCR, and TCRdb's table has in-frame clones only and misses some. The sample yields around 90,000 clones, approximately 90% seen once. The sample consisted of CD4+ or CD8+ T cells sorted from blood, taken in a trial of the OX40 agonist ivuxolimab. All receptors derive from an adult with an advanced solid tumor such as melanoma, head and neck, liver or kidney cancer.

The chain links TRBV7-3 to TRBJ2-3; maybe TRBD2 (5 bases). The CDR3 totals 14 residues. Per germline, CDR1 SGHTA and CDR2 FQGTGA. V was clipped by 2 bases and J by 1 base, with 7 bases between them. CDR3 nucleotide sequence: TGTGCCAGCAGCTTAGGTAGCGGCACAGATACGCAGTATTTT. This gives the protein CASSLGSGTDTQYF.

The chain uses TRBV15 and TRBJ1-5; D is ambiguous. CDR3 size: 13 residues. Trimming removed 0 bases at V and 5 bases at J, with 5 bases between. CDR1 and CDR2 from the germline V gene are LNHNV and YYDKDF (reference sequence). CDR3 protein: CATSRDYHQPQHF. DNA of the CDR3: TGTGCCACCAGCAGAGATTATCATCAGCCCCAGCATTTT.